Below are 22 T cell receptor beta chains sequenced from a single sample in a study of regulatory and conventional T cells in RAG deficiency. The method was immunoSEQ multiplex PCR; TCRdb's version includes in-frame clones alone and lacks a portion of them. The sample lists around 37,000 clones; about 91% were seen once. These sequences were also reported in another study, on regulatory T cells. This second study says: Amplification used 52 TRBV primers and 13 TRBJ primers.

The specimen was CD8+ T cells sorted from blood. The origin of the receptors is a human donor in good health.

The V gene is TRBV28, the J gene TRBJ2-7; 9 positions agree with TRBD1. The CDR3 contains 14 residues. Germline V gene data show CDR1 as MDHEN and CDR2 as SYDVKM. Unmatched junction bases numbered 8, after V lost 7 bases and J lost 4 bases. The CDR3 region has the DNA TGTGCCAGCACTTCCGGGACAGGGTTGTACGAGCAGTACTTC. Translating it yields CASTSGTGLYEQYF.

This rearrangement joins TRBV6-5 to TRBJ1-4; 7 nucleotides line up with TRBD1. There are 14 residues in the CDR3. The germline gives CDR1 MNHEY, CDR2 SVGAGI. V was clipped by 6 bases and J by 8 bases; unmatched bases: 9. The CDR3 nucleotides read TGTGCCAGCAGGGCCACAGGGGTGCGAGAAAAACTGTTTTTT. Translated, it gives CASRATGVREKLFF.

V and J are TRBV6-5 and TRBJ2-1; TRBD2 aligns across 7 bases. Germline values: CDR1 MNHEY, CDR2 SVGAGI. V was pared by 8 bases and J by 7 bases, with 5 bases of the junction left unmatched. The CDR3 is 12 amino acids. The DNA for the CDR3 is TGTGCCAGCTCTCCAGCGGGGAATGAGCAGTTCTTC. It translates to CASSPAGNEQFF.

This chain uses TRBV13 with TRBJ2-7, with 8 bases fitting TRBD1. Per the germline V gene, CDR1 is PRHDT and CDR2 is FYEKMQ (reference sequence). The CDR3 spans 16 residues. Germline trimming cut 0 bases from V and 2 bases from J; bases unmatched to any gene: 6. CDR3 sequence reads: CASSLGGNRGTYEQYF. CDR3 sequence (DNA): TGTGCCAGCAGCTTAGGCGGAAACAGGGGGACCTACGAGCAGTACTTC.

V gene TRBV13 combines with J gene TRBJ2-7; tentatively, D is TRBD2 (6 bases). Germline-derived CDR1 and CDR2 are PRHDT and FYEKMQ (reference sequence). The CDR3 covers 12 residues. V lost 5 bases and J 6 bases, leaving 11 bases between the germline ends. The CDR3: CASSEGTVEQYF. The CDR3 DNA reads TGTGCCAGCAGCGAAGGGACTGTCGAGCAGTACTTC.

V gene TRBV30 combines with J gene TRBJ2-1, with TRBD1 matching over 12 bases. Germline CDR1 reads GTSNPN; CDR2 reads SVGIG (reference sequence). CDR3 length: 17 amino acids. Losses at the gene ends were 5 bases for V and 10 bases for J; bases not matched to a gene: 18. The CDR3 coding sequence is TGTGCCTGGTGGCCTCCAGCACCGGGACAGGGGGCACGGGAGCAGTTCTTC. This gives the protein CAWWPPAPGQGAREQFF.

This clone occurred a few times. The chain joins TRBV6-1 to TRBJ2-7; TRBD1 agrees at 7 bases. This CDR3 comprises 14 residues. With 7 bases clipped from V and 2 bases from J, the junction kept 8 bases outside the gene matches. CDR1 is MNHNS and CDR2 is SASEGT in the germline V gene. The CDR3 DNA is TGTGCCAGCAAGAGGACAGGTTCGACCTACGAGCAGTACTTC. As protein: CASKRTGSTYEQYF.

The chain is built from TRBV27 and TRBJ1-5, with 8 bases fitting TRBD1. Looked up from germline, CDR1 is MNHEY and CDR2 is SMNVEV (reference sequence). This CDR3 has 16 amino acids. Losses at the gene ends were 6 bases for V and 3 bases for J; bases not matched to a gene: 10. The CDR3 DNA is TGTGCCAGCAGGAACCGACAGGGGAGCGACAATCAGCCCCAGCATTTT. The encoded protein is CASRNRQGSDNQPQHF.

This rearrangement joins TRBV7-3 to TRBJ1-2; D remains ambiguous. Between the trimmed V and J ends, which lost 5 bases and 13 bases, there was a span of 20 bases. The length of the CDR3 is 13 residues. Germline loops: CDR1 SGHTA, CDR2 FQGTGA. The CDR3 is CASSAGQQVLGTF. The CDR3 DNA reads TGTGCCAGCAGCGCCGGGCAGCAGGTCCTCGGCACCTTC.

Points on this clone: This same CDR3 is encoded by further DNA sequences in the sample. This rearrangement joins TRBV29-1 to TRBJ2-1, with D maybe TRBD1 (6 bases). CDR3 length equals 13 residues. Germline assignment: CDR1 SQVTM and CDR2 ANQGSEA. V lost 6 bases and J lost 3, with 12 bases in between. CDR3 protein: CSVIRDNYNEQFF. CDR3 nucleotide sequence: TGCAGCGTCATTCGGGACAACTACAATGAGCAGTTCTTC.

V and J are TRBV6-5 and TRBJ1-2, with D perhaps TRBD1 (6 bases). This CDR3 spans 15 amino acids. V shed 5 bases and J shed 1 base, with 14 bases lying between them. Germline V CDR1 and CDR2: MNHEY, SVGAGI. Here the CDR3 reads CASSLGQSFNYGYTF. The CDR3 DNA sequence: TGTGCCAGCAGTCTCGGACAGTCTTTTAACTATGGCTACACCTTC.

V gene TRBV7-9 combines with J gene TRBJ2-3; D is unresolved. Trimming cost V 3 bases and J 5 bases, with 9 bases left between them. CDR1 is SEHNR and CDR2 is FQNEAQ in the germline V gene (reference sequence). The CDR3 is 13 residues long. The CDR3, as DNA: TGTGCCAGCAGCTTGGAATCGGTAGATACGCAGTATTTT. Translating it yields CASSLESVDTQYF.

The chain employs TRBV30 and TRBJ1-6, with 8 bases fitting TRBD1. Germline V gene sequence: CDR1 GTSNPN, CDR2 SVGIG (reference sequence). V lost 7 bases, J lost 4 bases, and 9 bases stayed unmatched. The CDR3 has 15 residues. DNA for the CDR3: TGTGCCTCCACTCGACAGGGGATATATAATTCACCCCTCCACTTT. Encoded protein: CASTRQGIYNSPLHF.

The chain combines TRBV29-1 with TRBJ2-2; 7 bases agree with TRBD1. Germline V lookup: CDR1 SQVTM, CDR2 ANQGSEA. The V gene end was trimmed by 5 bases and the J gene end by 5 bases; junction bases not matched to a gene: 2. This CDR3 region has 12 residues. CDR3 nucleotide sequence: TGCAGCGTTACAGGGGAAACCGGGGAGCTGTTTTTT. Amino acid sequence: CSVTGETGELFF.

The rearrangement joins TRBV11-2 to TRBJ2-2; unclear D gene. Germline CDR1 SGHAT, CDR2 FQNNGV. CDR3 length: 15 amino acids. V was cut by 1 base and J by 1 base, with 7 bases left in between. This CDR3 is CASSLVVLNTGELFF. The DNA for the CDR3 is TGTGCCAGCAGCTTAGTCGTATTGAACACCGGGGAGCTGTTTTTT.

The genes are TRBV4-1 and TRBJ1-2, with 11 positions matching TRBD1. The CDR3 runs 14 residues. J gave up 4 bases and V 3 bases, and 1 base lay outside the gene matches. Germline lookup yields CDR1 MGHRA and CDR2 YSYEKL. In DNA, the CDR3 is TGCGCCAGCAGCCAGGGGACAGGGGGCTATGGCTACACCTTC. Translated, it gives CASSQGTGGYGYTF.

This clone was observed a few times. J is TRBJ2-7 and V is TRBV14, with D perhaps TRBD1 (5 bases). Trimming stripped 0 bases from V and 3 bases from J, with 15 bases between. Per the germline V gene, CDR1 is SGHDN and CDR2 is FVKESK. The CDR3 consists of 16 residues. This chain's CDR3 is CASSQDSARAYYEQYF. The CDR3 coding sequence is TGTGCCAGCAGCCAAGATAGTGCCAGGGCGTACTACGAGCAGTACTTC.

This sequence joins TRBV6-4 and TRBJ1-2; D is possibly TRBD1 (5 bases). V was clipped by 4 bases and J by 8 bases, with 11 bases between them. There are 12 residues in the CDR3. Germline lookup yields CDR1 MRHNA and CDR2 SNTAGT. Here the CDR3 reads CASSGDSEGYTF. The DNA of the CDR3 is TGTGCCAGCAGTGGCGACAGCGAGGGCTACACCTTC.

The sample holds a few counts of this clone. The V and J genes are TRBV30 and TRBJ2-7; 9 nucleotides match TRBD1. Looked up from germline, CDR1 is GTSNPN and CDR2 is SVGIG (reference sequence). V lost 1 base, J lost 2 bases, and 3 bases stayed unmatched. The CDR3 consists of 14 residues. CDR3 DNA sequence: TGTGCCTGGAGTGAGGGGACAGGGCCCTACGAGCAGTACTTC. Residues: CAWSEGTGPYEQYF.

The chain combines TRBV29-1 with TRBJ2-7, with a tentative D call TRBD2 (6 bases). Germline lookup yields CDR1 SQVTM and CDR2 ANQGSEA. Trimming cost V 3 bases and J 3 bases, with 12 bases left between them. This CDR3 has 13 residues. CDR3 in amino acids: CSVEGGRSYEQYF. Here the CDR3 DNA reads TGCAGCGTTGAGGGGGGACGGAGCTACGAGCAGTACTTC.

The chain links TRBV4-1 to TRBJ1-6, with D possibly being TRBD1 (6 bases). V gave up 6 bases and J gave up 10 bases, with 16 bases separating them. Germline CDR1 reads MGHRA; CDR2 reads YSYEKL. The CDR3 loop spans 14 amino acids. CDR3 sequence reads: CASRQGPGASPLHF. The CDR3 bases are TGCGCCAGCAGGCAGGGCCCAGGGGCCTCACCCCTCCACTTT.

The chain uses TRBV28 and TRBJ2-1; TRBD1 matches at 7 bases. Germline trimming cut 3 bases from V and 3 bases from J; bases unmatched to any gene: 11. The CDR3 totals 17 residues. CDR1 and CDR2 from the germline V gene are MDHEN and SYDVKM. CDR3 sequence reads: CASSFGTVGFFYNEQFF. As DNA, the CDR3 is TGTGCCAGCAGTTTCGGGACAGTGGGATTTTTCTACAATGAGCAGTTCTTC.